The text below deals with one TCR beta chain. Antigen specificity is unknown. The data were obtained in a study of graft-versus-host responses after intestinal transplantation. Overall study: Anti-thymocyte globulin induction was given to all recipients, followed by tacrolimus and steroids for 3 to 4 years. The study, taken as a whole, reports: The marrow of recipients harbored GvH clones, and ileum or blood showed some of them first. Early post-transplant declines in HvG were associated with peak levels of circulating GvH clones.

The germline V gene encodes CDR1 SEHNR and CDR2 FQNEAQ (reference sequence). There are 14 residues in the CDR3. Trimming took off 5 bases at V and 6 bases at J, with 17 bases between the two ends. The assay was immunoSEQ multiplex PCR, and TCRdb's table has in-frame clones only and misses some. Here the sample spans tens of thousands of clones, about four fifths being singletons. The chain combines TRBV7-9 with TRBJ2-7; no reliable D call. The clonotype was recovered from a human donor who was the organ donor for an intestinal transplant. This specimen consisted of unstimulated CD4+ T cells sorted from spleen or lymph node cells, obtained before transplant. The CDR3, as DNA: TGTGCCAGCAGCGGGCGTGGTGGTGTGGTCGAGCAGTACTTC. Translation: CASSGRGGVVEQYF.